The 3 T cell receptor beta chains given below trace back to one sample, sequenced in a study of cytomegalovirus exposure and HLA in healthy donors. Data came from immunoSEQ multiplex PCR; TCRdb stores just in-frame clones and leaves some out. The sample contains around 300,000 clones, 70% to 90% of which appear only once. Material for sequencing was PBMCs. The receptors were gathered from a young woman in good health and CMV-seronegative.

The genes are TRBV15 and TRBJ2-3; tentatively, D is TRBD2 (5 bases). V was pared by 1 base and J by 2 bases, with 10 bases between. The CDR3 extends over 15 amino acids. Germline CDR1 and CDR2: LNHNV and YYDKDF (reference sequence). The chain's CDR3 is CATSRGGLTTDTQYF. CDR3 DNA sequence: TGTGCCACCAGCAGAGGAGGACTCACCACAGATACGCAGTATTTT.

This clone showed up just once. The CDR3 bases are TGTGCCAGTAGACGACAGGGGGAGGGTGGCTACACCTTC. Amino acid sequence: CASRRQGEGGYTF. The chain recombines TRBV19 with TRBJ1-2; 9 bases map to TRBD1. J was trimmed by 7 bases and V by 6 bases; bases with no gene match: 6. The CDR3 is made up of 13 amino acids. Germline V lookup: CDR1 LNHDA, CDR2 SQIVND (reference sequence).

This rearrangement joins TRBV7-6 to TRBJ1-4, with 7 positions matching TRBD1. Germline V gene data show CDR1 as SGHVS and CDR2 as FNYEAQ. This CDR3 has 15 amino acids. V was clipped by 6 bases and J by 6 bases; unmatched bases: 10. In DNA form, the CDR3 reads TGTGCCAGCAGTCGATATGACAGGGTAGATGAAAAACTGTTTTTT. It is translated as CASSRYDRVDEKLFF. Combining the CDR3 with reference TRBV7-6 and TRBJ1-4 gives the whole variable domain GAGVSQSPRYKVTKRGQDVALRCDPISGHVSLYWYRQALGQGPEFLTYFNYEAQQDKSGLPNDRFSAERPEGSISTLTIQRTEQRDSAMYRCASSRYDRVDEKLFFGSGTQLSVL.